The 18 T cell receptor beta chains reported below all come from one sample, sequenced in a study of graft-versus-host responses after intestinal transplantation. Tissue processing of the graft released intraepithelial and lamina propria lymphocytes from it. Only in-frame clones appear in the TCRdb table, and some are missing; sequencing was by immunoSEQ multiplex PCR. The sample records tens of thousands of clones, around 81% being singletons. The material sequenced was ileum tissue, taken 12 days after intestinal transplant. The receptors derive from a human patient who received an intestinal transplant, so some T cells may come from the graft donor.

The V and J genes are TRBV10-1 and TRBJ2-7; 9 nucleotides agree with TRBD1. CDR1 is WNHNN and CDR2 is SYGVQD in the germline V gene (reference sequence). The ends lost 7 bases at V and 4 bases at J; junction bases unmatched: 5. This CDR3 spans 13 amino acids. The CDR3 DNA follows: TGCGCCAGCACCGGGACAGGGCAATACGAGCAGTACTTC. The encoded protein is CASTGTGQYEQYF.

This chain connects TRBV11-2 to TRBJ2-5; the match to TRBD2 covers 7 bases. Germline CDR1 SGHAT, CDR2 FQNNGV. The CDR3 consists of 13 residues. J gave up 10 bases and V 1 base, and 6 bases lay outside the gene matches. The CDR3 DNA is TGTGCCAGCAGCTTAGGCCCACTAGCGCGCCAGTACTTC. Protein product: CASSLGPLARQYF.

On this clone: The DNA is omitted, as the CDR3 cannot be located on it reliably, and the CDR3 follows TCRdb's listing. The V and J genes are TRBV7-3 and TRBJ2-7; the D segment call TRBD2 is taken from the table without a DNA check. CDR1 is SGHTA, CDR2 FQGTGA, per germline. The CDR3 sequence runs 13 residues, both termini included. CDR3 amino acids: CASSLFGEGEQYF.

The chain employs TRBV7-8 and TRBJ1-4, with 7 nucleotides matching TRBD1. The CDR3 contains 15 residues. The germline CDR1 and CDR2 sequences are SGHVS and FQNEAQ. The trim removed 1 base at V and 7 bases at J, leaving 6 bases unmatched. This CDR3 reads CASSLGRQGFEKLFF. The DNA of the CDR3 is TGTGCCAGCAGCTTAGGGAGACAGGGCTTTGAAAAACTGTTTTTT.

There are a few counts of this clone. The CDR3 bases are TGTGCCAGCCGGCTAACGGGGAGCGACGAGCAGTACTTC. Amino acid sequence: CASRLTGSDEQYF. The V gene is TRBV11-3, the J gene TRBJ2-7, with a tentative D call TRBD2 (5 bases). The germline V gene has CDR1 SGHNT and CDR2 YENEEA. Trimming stripped 8 bases from V and 5 bases from J, with 16 bases between. The CDR3 runs to 13 residues.

A few counts support this clone. The chain joins TRBV4-3 to TRBJ2-5; maybe TRBD2 (5 bases). From germline, CDR1 is LGHNA and CDR2 YSLEER. This CDR3 region has 15 residues. The germline V and J ends were trimmed by 1 base and 2 bases, with 11 bases remaining between them. DNA of the CDR3: TGCGCCAGCAGCCAAGGGGTAGCGCCTCAAGAGACCCAGTACTTC. Protein sequence: CASSQGVAPQETQYF.

This chain joins TRBV6-1 and TRBJ2-7; TRBD1 matches at 8 bases. Germline CDR1 MNHNS, CDR2 SASEGT. This CDR3 region has 14 residues. With 11 bases clipped from V and 1 base from J, the junction kept 10 bases outside the gene matches. In DNA, the CDR3 is TGTGCCGGAGGGTGGGACAGGCCTTCCTACGAGCAGTACTTC. Encoded protein: CAGGWDRPSYEQYF.

V gene TRBV7-8 combines with J gene TRBJ1-2; 8 bases agree with TRBD1. Per the germline V gene, CDR1 is SGHVS and CDR2 is FQNEAQ. The CDR3 spans 14 residues. The junction had 7 bases not matched to a gene; V was cut back by 7 bases and J by 3 bases. CDR3 region: CASTPGQGHYGYTF. Here the CDR3 DNA reads TGTGCCAGCACCCCAGGACAGGGACACTATGGCTACACCTTC.

V gene TRBV4-3 combines with J gene TRBJ2-3; 7 bases match TRBD1. Per the germline V gene, CDR1 is LGHNA and CDR2 is YSLEER. Trimming took 0 bases from V and 2 from J; bases not matched to a gene: 8. The CDR3 spans 17 residues. CDR3 coding DNA: TGCGCCAGCAGCCAAGATCATAGGACAGGACTCACAGATACGCAGTATTTT. This gives the protein CASSQDHRTGLTDTQYF.

The genes are TRBV7-3 and TRBJ1-3, with D perhaps TRBD1 (5 bases). The CDR3 has 13 residues. In germline, CDR1 is SGHTA, CDR2 FQGTGA. V shed 2 bases and J shed 4 bases, with 6 bases lying between them. The CDR3 protein is CASSLRGGNTIYF. The CDR3 nucleotides are TGTGCCAGCAGCTTACGGGGGGGAAACACCATATATTTT. Using reference TRBV7-3 and TRBJ1-3 for the parts outside the CDR3, the full variable domain is GAGVSQTPSNKVTEKGKYVELRCDPISGHTALYWYRQSLGQGPEFLIYFQGTGAADDSGLPNDRFFAVRPEGSVSTLKIQRTERGDSAVYLCASSLRGGNTIYFGEGSWLTVV.

This CDR3 reads CASSLGTPIYEQYF. CDR3 DNA sequence: TGTGCCAGCAGTCTCGGGACTCCTATCTACGAGCAGTACTTC. This chain links TRBV27 with TRBJ2-7; D perhaps matches TRBD2 (6 bases). Looked up from germline, CDR1 is MNHEY and CDR2 is SMNVEV (reference sequence). CDR3 length: 14 residues. V gave up 5 bases and J gave up 3 bases, with 14 bases separating them.

The chain recombines TRBV11-2 with TRBJ2-1; TRBD2 matches 14 bases. J lost 3 bases, V lost 6 bases, and 7 bases had no gene match. The germline V gene encodes CDR1 SGHAT and CDR2 FQNNGV. The CDR3 totals 17 residues. In nucleotides, the CDR3 is TGTGCCAGCAGTCCGACTAGCGGGGGGGCTTTCTACAATGAGCAGTTCTTC. This codes for CASSPTSGGAFYNEQFF.

This chain connects TRBV2 to TRBJ2-7; TRBD2 might be the D (6 bases). Germline V gives CDR1 SNHLY, CDR2 FYNNEI. The CDR3 loop spans 14 amino acids. V was pared by 6 bases and J by 3 bases, with 15 bases between. The CDR3 is CASRGLPTRYEQYF. The CDR3 DNA follows: TGTGCCAGCAGGGGACTCCCCACGCGCTACGAGCAGTACTTC.

This chain joins TRBV6-1 and TRBJ2-7; D is possibly TRBD2 (5 bases). Germline V gene sequence: CDR1 MNHNS, CDR2 SASEGT. The CDR3 runs to 13 residues. V was pared by 1 base and J by 5 bases, with 9 bases between. The CDR3 reads CASSEGRENEQYF. CDR3 DNA sequence: TGTGCCAGCAGTGAAGGAAGGGAGAACGAGCAGTACTTC.

The CDR3 bases are TGTGCCAGCAGCCCTAGCGGGAGCACAGATACGCAGTATTTT. Translated: CASSPSGSTDTQYF. V usage is TRBV2 and J usage is TRBJ2-3, with TRBD2 matching 8 bases. Germline trimming cut 6 bases from V and 0 bases from J; bases unmatched to any gene: 2. There are 14 residues in the CDR3. Per germline, CDR1 SNHLY and CDR2 FYNNEI.

The DNA of the CDR3 is TGCGCCAGCAGCCAGGCTTATGAGCCTAGGGAGACCCAGTACTTC. Its translation: CASSQAYEPRETQYF. V usage is TRBV4-1 and J usage is TRBJ2-5; D unclear. Trimming removed 3 bases from V and 5 bases from J, with 16 bases in between. The CDR3 totals 15 residues. Germline V gene sequence: CDR1 MGHRA, CDR2 YSYEKL.

This clone was recorded only once. The chain uses TRBV2 and TRBJ2-1; 13 bases line up with TRBD2. Trimming cost V 0 bases and J 8 bases; bases outside gene matches: 4. CDR1 is SNHLY, CDR2 FYNNEI, per germline. The CDR3 totals 16 residues. This CDR3 reads CASSEAGLAGNDEQFF. For the CDR3, the DNA is TGTGCCAGCAGTGAAGCGGGACTAGCGGGGAACGATGAGCAGTTCTTC.

The V call is TRBV13, the J call TRBJ2-6, with D uncertain. The CDR3 is 16 amino acids. Germline lookup yields CDR1 PRHDT and CDR2 FYEKMQ (reference sequence). The V and J ends lost 5 bases and 0 bases respectively, with 11 bases between them. CDR3 in amino acids: CASSPSGPSGANVLTF. In DNA form, the CDR3 reads TGTGCCAGCAGCCCCTCTGGGCCCTCTGGGGCCAACGTCCTGACTTTC.